Listed below are T cell receptor beta chains from one sample, sequenced in a study of sequential checkpoint blockade in melanoma. Here immunoSEQ multiplex PCR was the method, and the copy in TCRdb shows in-frame clones only, minus some. The table shows about 4,000 clones, with more than 20% occurring only once. Sequences were derived from tumor tissue (inferred from file names), sampled from a patient given nivolumab and ipilimumab in sequence. Receptors originate from a human donor with melanoma. Each CDR3 is given with its conserved first and last residue. A D gene is named only where the DNA matches it firmly. Size tells how often a clone was seen (once, few, many) or the class of an expanded clone, and some rows leave it out.

J gene: TRBJ2-2; D gene: -; V gene: TRBV10-2; clone size: once; CDR3 protein: CASSEGGGGRTGELFF; CDR3 DNA: TGCGCCAGCAGTGAAGGAGGGGGCGGGAGGACCGGGGAGCTGTTTTTT
J gene: TRBJ2-2; D gene: TRBD1; V gene: TRBV9; clone size: few; CDR3 protein: CASSVSRDRGNTGELFF; CDR3 DNA: TGTGCCAGCAGCGTATCCCGGGACAGGGGGAACACCGGGGAGCTGTTTTTT
J gene: TRBJ2-3; D gene: TRBD2; V gene: TRBV5-1; clone size: -; CDR3 protein: CASFPSGTTDTQYF; CDR3 DNA: TGCGCCAGCTTCCCTAGCGGGACCACAGATACGCAGTATTTT
J gene: TRBJ1-5; D gene: -; V gene: TRBV9; clone size: few; CDR3 protein: CASGDNLGQPQHF; CDR3 DNA: TGTGCCAGTGGGGACAACCTGGGGCAGCCCCAGCATTTT
J gene: TRBJ2-7; D gene: -; V gene: TRBV6-8; clone size: few; CDR3 protein: CASTPPRAGALAEQYF; CDR3 DNA: TGTGCCAGCACCCCGCCTCGCGCAGGGGCTTTGGCCGAGCAGTACTTC
J gene: TRBJ1-5; D gene: -; V gene: TRBV6-8; clone size: few; CDR3 protein: CATLGVRLNQPQHF; CDR3 DNA: TGTGCCACCTTAGGGGTACGGCTTAATCAGCCCCAGCATTTT
J gene: TRBJ1-2; D gene: -; V gene: TRBV6-1; clone size: few; CDR3 protein: CASSEEENSTRFF; CDR3 DNA: TGTGCCAGCAGTGAAGAAGAAAACTCTACGCGGTTCTTC
J gene: TRBJ1-6; D gene: -; V gene: TRBV29-1; clone size: -; CDR3 protein: CSGRTDYNSPLHF; CDR3 DNA: TGCAGCGGTAGGACAGACTATAATTCACCCCTCCACTTT
J gene: TRBJ1-6; D gene: -; V gene: TRBV6-8; clone size: many; CDR3 protein: CASSPGLRALHF; CDR3 DNA: TGTGCCAGCAGTCCGGGGCTGAGGGCCCTCCACTTT
J gene: TRBJ1-1; D gene: TRBD1; V gene: TRBV25-1; clone size: -; CDR3 protein: CASSRGTGGTEAFF; CDR3 DNA: TGTGCCAGCAGTCGAGGGACAGGGGGCACTGAAGCTTTCTTT
J gene: TRBJ1-4; D gene: -; V gene: TRBV9; clone size: medium-sized; CDR3 protein: CASSVRPDGGNEKLFF; CDR3 DNA: TGTGCCAGCAGCGTACGGCCCGACGGGGGTAATGAAAAACTGTTTTTT
J gene: TRBJ1-2; D gene: TRBD1; V gene: TRBV19; clone size: -; CDR3 protein: CASSIEGQRLPNYGYTF; CDR3 DNA: TGTGCCAGTAGTATCGAGGGACAGCGCCTGCCTAACTATGGCTACACCTTC
J gene: TRBJ1-4; D gene: TRBD1; V gene: TRBV29-1; clone size: -; CDR3 protein: CSVIRQGSTNEKLFF; CDR3 DNA: TGCAGCGTTATTAGACAGGGGTCAACTAATGAAAAACTGTTTTTT
J gene: TRBJ1-4; D gene: TRBD1; V gene: TRBV15; clone size: few; CDR3 protein: CATSIIRGRNEKLFF; CDR3 DNA: TGTGCCACCAGCATTATCAGGGGGCGTAATGAAAAACTGTTTTTT
J gene: TRBJ1-1; D gene: -; V gene: TRBV6-8; clone size: medium-sized; CDR3 protein: CASREGPYTEAFF; CDR3 DNA: TGTGCCAGCAGGGAGGGGCCGTACACTGAAGCTTTCTTT
J gene: TRBJ1-5; D gene: -; V gene: TRBV6-8; clone size: few; CDR3 protein: CATSPTGTAGNQPQHF; CDR3 DNA: TGTGCCACCAGCCCTACCGGGACGGCAGGGAATCAGCCCCAGCATTTT
J gene: TRBJ2-7; D gene: -; V gene: TRBV5-1; clone size: -; CDR3 protein: CASSPSPGWNEQYF; CDR3 DNA: TGCGCCAGCAGCCCATCGCCGGGGTGGAACGAGCAGTACTTC
J gene: TRBJ1-4; D gene: TRBD1; V gene: TRBV11-3; clone size: few; CDR3 protein: CASSLPPGRAGGEKLFF; CDR3 DNA: TGTGCCAGCAGCTTACCTCCCGGGAGGGCAGGGGGGGAAAAACTGTTTTTT
J gene: TRBJ1-3; D gene: -; V gene: TRBV15; clone size: -; CDR3 protein: CATSRQGGENTIYF; CDR3 DNA: TGTGCCACCAGCAGACAGGGAGGGGAAAACACCATATATTTT
J gene: TRBJ1-1; D gene: -; V gene: TRBV30; clone size: -; CDR3 protein: CAWSVEVEAFF; CDR3 DNA: TGTGCCTGGAGTGTAGAGGTTGAAGCTTTCTTT
J gene: TRBJ2-7; D gene: -; V gene: TRBV18; clone size: -; CDR3 protein: CASSPSRDTSYEQYF; CDR3 DNA: TGTGCCAGCTCACCATCGCGGGACACCTCCTACGAGCAGTACTTC
J gene: TRBJ1-1; D gene: -; V gene: TRBV6-8; clone size: few; CDR3 protein: CASSYSLRGDTEAFF; CDR3 DNA: TGTGCCAGCAGTTACTCCCTGAGGGGGGACACTGAAGCTTTCTTT
J gene: TRBJ1-1; D gene: -; V gene: TRBV5-1; clone size: -; CDR3 protein: CASSLTGSVVGEAFF; CDR3 DNA: TGCGCCAGCAGCTTGACAGGGTCAGTCGTCGGTGAAGCTTTCTTT
J gene: TRBJ2-6; D gene: -; V gene: TRBV28; clone size: few; CDR3 protein: CASSPSGVWESAGANVLTF; CDR3 DNA: TGTGCCAGCAGTCCGTCAGGGGTTTGGGAGAGTGCTGGGGCCAACGTCCTGACTTTC
J gene: TRBJ1-5; D gene: -; V gene: TRBV6-8; clone size: -; CDR3 protein: CASSQDRFHNQPQHF; CDR3 DNA: TGTGCCAGCAGTCAAGACAGGTTCCACAATCAGCCCCAGCATTTT
J gene: TRBJ1-3; D gene: -; V gene: TRBV15; clone size: few; CDR3 protein: CATSRDGLPSGNTIYF; CDR3 DNA: TGTGCCACCAGCAGGGACGGGCTCCCCTCTGGAAACACCATATATTTT
J gene: TRBJ1-5; D gene: -; V gene: TRBV12-5; clone size: medium-sized; CDR3 protein: CASNYDPSVGPQHF; CDR3 DNA: TGTGCCAGCAACTACGACCCCTCGGTAGGACCCCAGCATTTT
J gene: TRBJ2-7; D gene: -; V gene: TRBV15; clone size: -; CDR3 protein: CATSRGGGGFPYEQYF; CDR3 DNA: TGTGCCACCAGCAGAGGAGGAGGAGGGTTTCCCTACGAGCAGTACTTC
J gene: TRBJ2-5; D gene: TRBD2; V gene: TRBV30; clone size: few; CDR3 protein: CAWAPTSGGIETQYF; CDR3 DNA: TGTGCCTGGGCCCCGACTAGCGGGGGTATAGAGACCCAGTACTTC
J gene: TRBJ1-1; D gene: -; V gene: TRBV29-1; clone size: few; CDR3 protein: CSVGTVNTEAFF; CDR3 DNA: TGCAGCGTTGGGACGGTGAACACTGAAGCTTTCTTT
J gene: TRBJ2-3; D gene: TRBD2; V gene: TRBV6-8; clone size: -; CDR3 protein: CASSASSGGADTQYF; CDR3 DNA: TGTGCCAGCAGTGCGTCTAGCGGGGGGGCAGATACGCAGTATTTT
J gene: TRBJ2-3; D gene: -; V gene: TRBV6-8; clone size: few; CDR3 protein: CASREGASTDTQYF; CDR3 DNA: TGTGCCAGCCGGGAGGGGGCAAGCACAGATACGCAGTATTTT
J gene: TRBJ2-2; D gene: -; V gene: TRBV6-8; clone size: few; CDR3 protein: CASSYPRDPLELFF; CDR3 DNA: TGTGCCAGCAGTTACCCGAGGGACCCCCTCGAGCTGTTTTTT
J gene: TRBJ1-3; D gene: -; V gene: TRBV5-1; clone size: -; CDR3 protein: CASSRHDLSGNTIYF; CDR3 DNA: TGCGCCAGCAGCAGACACGACCTCTCTGGAAACACCATATATTTT
J gene: TRBJ2-1; D gene: -; V gene: TRBV6-8; clone size: few; CDR3 protein: CASSRLGSYNEQFF; CDR3 DNA: TGTGCCAGCAGCCGACTAGGCTCCTACAATGAGCAGTTCTTC
J gene: TRBJ1-1; D gene: -; V gene: TRBV28; clone size: few; CDR3 protein: CASKPGKTEAFF; CDR3 DNA: TGTGCCAGCAAACCGGGAAAAACTGAAGCTTTCTTT
J gene: TRBJ1-1; D gene: TRBD1; V gene: TRBV5-1; clone size: -; CDR3 protein: CASSFGTGENTEAFF; CDR3 DNA: TGCGCCAGCAGCTTTGGGACAGGGGAGAACACTGAAGCTTTCTTT
J gene: TRBJ1-4; D gene: -; V gene: TRBV6-8; clone size: few; CDR3 protein: CASSQRGTNEKLFF; CDR3 DNA: TGTGCCAGCAGTCAGCGCGGTACTAATGAAAAACTGTTTTTT
J gene: TRBJ2-1; D gene: -; V gene: TRBV6-8; clone size: -; CDR3 protein: CASSYSPSYEQFF; CDR3 DNA: TGTGCCAGCAGTTACTCGCCTAGCTATGAGCAGTTCTTC
J gene: TRBJ2-4; D gene: TRBD1; V gene: TRBV18; clone size: -; CDR3 protein: CASSPEGQSGRGIQYF; CDR3 DNA: TGTGCCAGCTCACCAGAGGGACAGTCGGGTCGGGGCATTCAGTACTTC
J gene: TRBJ1-2; D gene: TRBD1; V gene: TRBV11-3; clone size: many; CDR3 protein: CASSSAGTVNYGYTF; CDR3 DNA: TGTGCCAGCAGCTCGGCGGGGACAGTCAACTATGGCTACACCTTC
J gene: TRBJ2-4; D gene: -; V gene: TRBV12-2; clone size: many; CDR3 protein: CATDSAGTPNIQYF; CDR3 DNA: TGTGCCACAGATTCCGCCGGGACTCCAAACATTCAGTACTTC
J gene: TRBJ2-7; D gene: TRBD1; V gene: TRBV6-8; clone size: few; CDR3 protein: CASSRTGVAYEQYF; CDR3 DNA: TGTGCCAGCAGTAGGACAGGGGTTGCCTACGAGCAGTACTTC
J gene: TRBJ1-2; D gene: TRBD1; V gene: TRBV11-3; clone size: medium-sized; CDR3 protein: CASSLIDRASYGYTF; CDR3 DNA: TGTGCCAGCAGCTTAATCGACAGGGCCTCCTATGGCTACACCTTC
J gene: TRBJ1-1; D gene: -; V gene: TRBV15; clone size: -; CDR3 protein: CATSRGREGGTEAFF; CDR3 DNA: TGTGCCACCAGCAGAGGGAGGGAAGGAGGAACTGAAGCTTTCTTT